Following are 14 T cell receptor beta chains from one sample sequenced in a study of human T cells and chemical hapten exposure. MiXCR, applied by TCRdb to the RACE reads, yields one record per CDR3 protein. The repertoire holds roughly 190,000 distinct CDR3 sequences, with around 22% as singletons. The time point was: patch test 1, 2 weeks after DPC sensitization. The treatment here: therapeutic diphenylcyclopropenone sensitization with weekly scalp DPC. The sample here was whole blood, taken in connection with sensitization to the hapten diphenylcyclopropenone (DPC). All receptors come from a woman aged 45-60 years with alopecia areata. Some clones in this sample may be carry-over from other donors' samples.

In this sample, this clonotype turned up a few times. The genes are TRBV4-2 and TRBJ2-5, with a weak D call TRBD1 (6 bases). The ends were cut back, 2 bases at V and 2 bases at J, with 9 bases in the middle. Germline V lookup: CDR1 LGHNA, CDR2 YNFKEQ. This CDR3 is built from 14 residues. The CDR3 region has the DNA TGTGCCAGCAGCCAACCTGGGACACAAGAGACCCAGTACTTC. This gives the protein CASSQPGTQETQYF.

This clonotype has only a few counts. The chain is built from TRBV12-3 or TRBV12-4 and TRBJ2-1; unclear D gene. The ends were cut back, 6 bases at V and 0 bases at J, with 9 bases in the middle. CDR3 length: 14 residues. This CDR3 reads CASRPTGSYNEQFF. The CDR3 DNA sequence: TGTGCCAGCAGGCCAACCGGCTCCTACAATGAGCAGTTCTTC.

This clonotype was recorded many times. This rearrangement joins TRBV27 to TRBJ1-1, with TRBD1 as a possible D gene (5 bases). There are 16 residues in the CDR3. Trimming took off 3 bases at V and 1 base at J, with 15 bases between the two ends. CDR1 is MNHEY and CDR2 is SMNVEV in the germline V gene (reference sequence). DNA of the CDR3: TGTGCCAGCAGTTTCTGGGCAGGGTCAGCGAACACTGAAGCTTTCTTT. It codes for CASSFWAGSANTEAFF.

This clonotype was seen a few times. This chain links TRBV6-1 with TRBJ1-5, with no clear D. The V and J ends lost 6 bases and 2 bases respectively, with 5 bases between them. The germline gives CDR1 MNHNS, CDR2 SASEGT. The CDR3 has 12 amino acids. The CDR3 sequence: CASSPGNQPQHF. CDR3 coding DNA: TGTGCCAGCAGCCCGGGCAATCAGCCCCAGCATTTT.

In its sample, this clonotype was seen a few times. This chain uses TRBV28 with TRBJ1-1, with D hard to call. With 3 bases removed from V and 4 bases from J, the gap between germline ends came to 15 bases. This CDR3 has 15 amino acids. Germline loops: CDR1 MDHEN, CDR2 SYDVKM. The CDR3 reads CASSFSPTAVTEAFF. The CDR3, as DNA: TGTGCCAGCAGTTTCTCCCCGACGGCAGTCACTGAAGCTTTCTTT.

This clonotype was detected a few times. The CDR3 coding sequence is TGTGCCAGCGGACAGGGGTCCTCCTACGAGCAGTACTTC. Its translation: CASGQGSSYEQYF. The genes are TRBV21-1 and TRBJ2-7; the tabulated D call, TRBD1, remains unverified against the DNA. TRBV21-1 counts as a pseudogene. The CDR3 consists of 13 residues.

This clonotype came up a few times. The CDR3: CASSLVPGQTYNSPLHF. As DNA, the CDR3 is TGTGCCAGCAGCTTAGTTCCTGGACAGACCTATAATTCACCCCTCCACTTT. This sequence joins TRBV11-2 and TRBJ1-6; possibly TRBD1 for D (6 bases). The CDR3 sequence is 17 residues long. Germline V gene data show CDR1 as SGHAT and CDR2 as FQNNGV. V was trimmed by 1 base and J by 2 bases, leaving 12 bases between them.

This clonotype has a handful of counts. The chain employs TRBV10-3 and TRBJ2-1; 14 nucleotides match TRBD2. J was trimmed by 0 bases and V by 3 bases; bases with no gene match: 4. The germline V gene encodes CDR1 ENHRY and CDR2 SYGVKD. The CDR3 is 18 amino acids. The DNA for the CDR3 is TGTGCCATCAGTGAAGGACTAGCGGGAGGTAGCTCCTACAATGAGCAGTTCTTC. Residues: CAISEGLAGGSSYNEQFF.

V and J are TRBV27 and TRBJ2-3, with 7 nucleotides matching TRBD2. J gave up 1 base and V 5 bases, and 15 bases lay outside the gene matches. The germline V gene has CDR1 MNHEY and CDR2 SMNVEV (reference sequence). CDR3 length: 18 amino acids. Written as DNA, the CDR3 is TGTGCCAGCAGTCGCCGGTGGGCGGGAGAAAAGCGCACAGATACGCAGTATTTT. It yields the protein CASSRRWAGEKRTDTQYF.

The chain has TRBV5-1 and TRBJ2-7, with D perhaps TRBD1 (6 bases). The V and J ends lost 4 bases and 6 bases respectively, with 14 bases between them. This CDR3 region has 13 residues. Germline CDR1 is SGHRS and CDR2 is YFSETQ. The CDR3: CASSRRGPAEQYF. The CDR3 DNA is TGCGCCAGCAGCCGCAGGGGCCCGGCCGAGCAGTACTTC.

This clonotype was detected only a few times. This chain joins TRBV15 and TRBJ1-2; D uncertain. The CDR3 is 14 residues long. V gave up 0 bases and J gave up 4 bases, with 9 bases separating them. The germline gives CDR1 LNHNV, CDR2 YYDKDF (reference sequence). The CDR3 DNA reads as TGTGCCACCAGCAGAGATTTGCGGGTCTATGGCTACACCTTC. This sequence encodes CATSRDLRVYGYTF.

Only a few counts were recorded for this clonotype. The rearrangement uses TRBV20-1 and TRBJ2-7; TRBD2 matches at 10 bases. The CDR3 has 13 residues. CDR1 is DFQATT and CDR2 is SNEGSKA in the germline V gene (reference sequence). The junction had 2 bases not matched to a gene; V was cut back by 2 bases and J by 4 bases. The CDR3 region has the DNA TGCAGTGCTAGACTAGCGGGAGCGTACGAGCAGTACTTC. This sequence encodes CSARLAGAYEQYF.

The chain employs TRBV6-2 or TRBV6-3 and TRBJ2-3, with TRBD2 identical over 7 bases. V shed 1 base, J shed 0 bases, and the junction held 1 base outside the gene matches. CDR3 length: 15 residues. Germline V CDR1 and CDR2: MNHEY, SVGEGT. As DNA, the CDR3 is TGTGCCAGCAGTTACTGGGGGGGAAGCACAGATACGCAGTATTTT. Amino acid sequence: CASSYWGGSTDTQYF.

This clonotype came up a few times. This chain joins TRBV6-5 and TRBJ2-7; 7 bases match TRBD1. The germline V gene encodes CDR1 MNHEY and CDR2 SVGAGI. J gave up 2 bases and V 2 bases, and 12 bases lay outside the gene matches. This CDR3 has 17 residues. The CDR3 here is CASSYRPRQGRAYEQYF. Written as DNA, the CDR3 is TGTGCCAGCAGTTACCGGCCCAGACAGGGTAGGGCCTACGAGCAGTACTTC.